This TCR beta chain was recorded in a study of beta chain features in type 1 diabetes. Purity exceeded 95% in all sorted populations. Findings and limits, study-wide: Among patients with Type 1 diabetes, TCRB CDR3s were moderately but significantly shorter in every one of the four CD4+ subsets. Within the patient group, naive, central memory and Treg TCRB repertoires appeared more similar to each other than within healthy donors. There was no resolution here of whether HLA type influences TCRB rearrangement.

The CDR3 sequence is 17 residues long. CDR1 and CDR2 (germline): SGHTA, FQGNSA. V gave up 6 bases and J gave up 5 bases; unmatched junction bases: 15. This clone was seen a handful of times. The antigen remains undetermined. What was sequenced were expressed TCRB transcripts, since all of the isolated RNA had been reverse transcribed. The table came from immunoSEQ multiplex PCR; TCRdb's copy has only in-frame clones and leaves some out. The sample holds about 410,000 clones, roughly 13% seen once. This receptor was taken from a man aged 25-45 years in good health. The chain carries TRBV7-2 and TRBJ2-5; 10 nucleotides align to TRBD2. The sequenced material came from naive CD4+ T cells from blood. The CDR3 DNA follows: TGTGCCAGCAGTCAATACTCGAGTAGCGGGAGGTTGGAGACCCAGTACTTC. It encodes CASSQYSSSGRLETQYF.